One and the same sample provided the 17 T cell receptor beta chains below, sequenced in a study of shared clonotypes between healthy human individuals. The assay was immunoSEQ multiplex PCR, and TCRdb's table has in-frame clones only and misses some. The sample shows a few million clones, approximately 90% of them seen only once. Sequences were obtained from naive CD4+ T cells sorted from blood. The subset was: CD45RA+ positively selected. All receptors derive from a man aged 18 to 30 in good health.

Remarks on this clone: The same CDR3 is also encoded by other DNA sequences in this sample. This chain links TRBV6-6 with TRBJ2-2, with D maybe TRBD1 (5 bases). The germline gives CDR1 MNHNY, CDR2 SVGAGI (reference sequence). The CDR3 length is 14 residues. V was clipped by 0 bases and J by 4 bases, with 6 bases between them. CDR3 protein: CASSYSQGTGELFF. The CDR3 bases are TGTGCCAGCAGTTACTCCCAGGGCACCGGGGAGCTGTTTTTT.

The J gene is TRBJ2-3, the V gene TRBV5-6; D might be TRBD1 or TRBD2, each matching 5 bases. The germline gives CDR1 SGHDT, CDR2 YYEEEE. This CDR3 has 14 residues. The ends were cut back, 4 bases at V and 2 bases at J, with 11 bases in the middle. In nucleotides, the CDR3 is TGTGCCAGCAGCCAGGGACGTTCCACAGATACGCAGTATTTT. This codes for CASSQGRSTDTQYF.

V usage is TRBV7-8 and J usage is TRBJ2-5, with D perhaps being TRBD1 or TRBD2 (6 bases each). The CDR3 spans 19 residues. V lost 1 base and J 3 bases, leaving 24 bases between the germline ends. Germline V lookup: CDR1 SGHVS, CDR2 FQNEAQ. The CDR3: CASSLVSWGRLKREETQYF. DNA for the CDR3: TGTGCCAGCAGCTTAGTGAGTTGGGGGCGGTTAAAGCGGGAAGAGACCCAGTACTTC.

The V and J genes are TRBV28 and TRBJ2-7, with D possibly being TRBD1 (5 bases). V lost 6 bases, J lost 2 bases, and 17 bases lay in between. This CDR3 contains 15 residues. Germline V gene data show CDR1 as MDHEN and CDR2 as SYDVKM. The chain's CDR3 is CASSLVKGIAYEQYF. The CDR3 coding sequence is TGTGCCAGCAGCCTAGTCAAGGGGATTGCCTACGAGCAGTACTTC.

This clone was seen a single time. The gene calls are TRBV6-5 and TRBJ2-3, with a weak D call TRBD1 (6 bases). Germline values: CDR1 MNHEY, CDR2 SVGAGI. CDR3 length: 13 amino acids. Deletions cut 10 bases from V and 4 bases from J, with 15 bases between. CDR3: CATRQDPPDTQYF. The CDR3 nucleotides are TGTGCCACGAGACAGGATCCCCCAGATACGCAGTATTTT.

The V and J genes are TRBV6-6 and TRBJ2-5, with D hard to call. Germline loops: CDR1 MNHNY, CDR2 SVGAGI (reference sequence). There are 15 residues in the CDR3. Trimming pared 2 bases from V and 0 bases from J, leaving 10 bases between. The CDR3 loop is CASSYGRMYQETQYF. The CDR3 DNA follows: TGTGCCAGCAGTTACGGCAGGATGTACCAAGAGACCCAGTACTTC.

Only one count was recorded for this clone. The chain is built from TRBV19 and TRBJ2-1; TRBD1 or TRBD2 may be the D gene (5 bases each). The V gene's germline CDR1 is LNHDA and CDR2 SQIVND (reference sequence). Trimming cost V 1 base and J 12 bases, with 16 bases left between them. This CDR3 is 14 amino acids long. The CDR3 bases are TGTGCCAGTAGTATAGCGGGGACCGCCTCCCGGCAGTTCTTC. Its translation is CASSIAGTASRQFF.

The genes are TRBV7-2 and TRBJ2-4; D remains unclear. Germline V CDR1 and CDR2: SGHTA, FQGNSA. Trimming shortened V by 6 bases and J by 0 bases, and 12 bases separated the two germline ends. The CDR3 sequence is 15 residues long. The CDR3 loop reads CASSRPGIAKNIQYF. CDR3 DNA sequence: TGTGCCAGCAGTCGGCCGGGCATAGCCAAAAACATTCAGTACTTC.

This clone was detected once. The chain employs TRBV7-6 and TRBJ2-3; tentatively, D is TRBD2 (6 bases). CDR3 length: 15 amino acids. Germline V CDR1 and CDR2: SGHVS, FNYEAQ. The germline V and J ends were trimmed by 0 bases and 1 base, with 8 bases remaining between them. The CDR3 nucleotides read TGTGCCAGCAGCTTAGCGCCGGGGGGCACAGATACGCAGTATTTT. Translating it yields CASSLAPGGTDTQYF.

The CDR3 nucleotides are TGCAGCGTTGAAGATACAGGGCGGTCTGGAAACACCATATATTTT. Protein product: CSVEDTGRSGNTIYF. The rearrangement uses TRBV29-1 and TRBJ1-3, with D possibly TRBD1 on 6 matching bases. Germline V gene lookup returns CDR1 SQVTM and CDR2 ANQGSEA. The length of the CDR3 is 15 residues. V dropped 0 bases and J dropped 1 base, with 10 bases sitting between them. The complete variable domain, with remaining parts taken from reference TRBV29-1 and TRBJ1-3, reads SAVISQKPSRDICQRGTSLTIQCQVDSQVTMMFWYRQQPGQSLTLIATANQGSEATYESGFVIDKFPISRPNLTFSTLTVSNMSPEDSSIYLCSVEDTGRSGNTIYFGEGSWLTVV.

J is TRBJ2-2 and V is TRBV25-1, with D possibly TRBD2 on 5 matching bases. V was clipped by 3 bases and J by 5 bases, with 10 bases between them. This CDR3 is built from 14 residues. Germline V CDR1 and CDR2: MGHDK, SYGVNS. This CDR3 is CASSDTGYTGELFF. CDR3 DNA: TGTGCCAGCAGTGACACGGGGTATACCGGGGAGCTGTTTTTT.

The CDR3 nucleotides are TGCGCCAGCAGCCCAAACAGGGCTGAGCAGTTCTTC. Its protein is CASSPNRAEQFF. The rearrangement joins TRBV5-1 to TRBJ2-1; tentative D call: TRBD1 (6 bases). V shed 4 bases and J shed 9 bases, with 11 bases lying between them. The CDR3 contains 12 residues. Germline CDR1 reads SGHRS; CDR2 reads YFSETQ.

The rearrangement uses TRBV5-6 and TRBJ2-5; 7 nucleotides match TRBD1. The junction had 16 bases not matched to a gene; V was cut back by 9 bases and J by 5 bases. The CDR3 consists of 15 residues. Germline CDR1 reads SGHDT; CDR2 reads YYEEEE. The CDR3 DNA reads as TGTGCCACTAAAGTATGGGACAGCCTTGGGGAGACCCAGTACTTC. Protein sequence: CATKVWDSLGETQYF.

In this sample, this clone turned up once. The V gene is TRBV5-1, the J gene TRBJ1-3; no clear D. CDR3 size: 15 residues. V lost 5 bases, J lost 1 base, and 13 bases lay in between. From germline, CDR1 is SGHRS and CDR2 YFSETQ. The CDR3 spells CASRQTSSSGNTIYF. CDR3 coding DNA: TGCGCCAGCAGACAGACATCCTCTTCTGGAAACACCATATATTTT.

Of note for this clone: The sample has other DNA sequences that encode this CDR3 too. The V and J genes are TRBV30 and TRBJ1-4; D might be TRBD1 (6 bases). V was shortened by 5 bases and J by 8 bases, with 15 bases between the two germline ends. CDR1 is GTSNPN and CDR2 is SVGIG in the germline V gene (reference sequence). This CDR3 region has 13 residues. The CDR3 here is CAWSGGAGEKLFF. In DNA form, the CDR3 reads TGTGCCTGGTCGGGGGGGGCCGGCGAAAAACTGTTTTTT.

V is TRBV18 and J is TRBJ2-3, with TRBD2 as a possible D gene (5 bases). CDR1 is KGHSH and CDR2 is LQKENI in the germline V gene. Trimming removed 4 bases at V and 1 base at J, with 12 bases between. The CDR3 has 15 residues. This CDR3 reads CASSLARVGTDTQYF. The CDR3 bases are TGTGCCAGCTCACTGGCGAGGGTCGGCACAGATACGCAGTATTTT.

The table lists this clone with a few counts. The gene calls are TRBV6-6 and TRBJ1-1; D uncertain. The CDR3 has 12 amino acids. The germline V and J ends were trimmed by 6 bases and 6 bases, with 11 bases remaining between them. Looked up from germline, CDR1 is MNHNY and CDR2 is SVGAGI (reference sequence). The CDR3 DNA follows: TGTGCCAGCAGCCGACGGAGCGCTGAAGCTTTCTTT. Protein: CASSRRSAEAFF.